This T cell receptor (beta chain) originates from a study of cytomegalovirus exposure and HLA in healthy donors. With respect to this clone: The antigen is unknown.

Researchers ran the PCR with 60 Vbeta and 13 Jbeta primers. Clones were sequenced by immunoSEQ multiplex PCR, and TCRdb holds only the in-frame ones, with some missing. Among 250,000 to 350,000 clones listed, more than 80% were seen once. The CDR3 is made up of 16 amino acids. The germline CDR1 and CDR2 sequences are SGHRS and YFSETQ. The V and J ends lost 2 bases and 8 bases respectively, with 22 bases between them. Study-level points and caveats: TCR beta sequences reportedly predicted most subjects' HLA-A and HLA-B alleles accurately.

The chain has TRBV5-1 and TRBJ1-2, with a possible D match to TRBD1 (5 bases). The sequenced sample was PBMCs. This TCR was recovered from a man aged 35-49 years in good health and CMV-seropositive. The CDR3 here is CASSFGQGGATGGYTF. CDR3 in DNA: TGCGCCAGCAGCTTCGGGCAGGGAGGGGCTACGGGAGGCTACACCTTC.